This T cell receptor beta chain was identified in a study of breast tumors, draining lymph nodes, adjacent tissues. Whole-study results and caveats: Tumor and nontumor repertoires were significantly more similar in luminal-like than in basal-like breast cancer. The data were judged consistent with most tumor T cells coming from lymph node and expanding in tumor.

For this clonotype: Its antigen is currently unknown.

TCRdb re-derived calls from the multiplex PCR reads in MiXCR, one entry per CDR3 protein. The sample shows 25,000 or so distinct CDR3 sequences, almost 70% of them seen only once. Germline assignment: CDR1 DFQATT and CDR2 SNEGSKA (reference sequence). Trimming removed 3 bases from V and 0 bases from J, with 18 bases in between. The CDR3 totals 16 residues. The sequence came from a female donor with breast cancer. Some clones in this sample may be carry-over from other donors' samples. This sequence joins TRBV20-1 and TRBJ2-7; no definite D call. Material: tumor-adjacent breast tissue. CDR3 amino acids: CSARGGHTGNSYEQYF. The CDR3 DNA follows: TGCAGTGCTAGGGGTGGGCATACTGGTAACTCCTACGAGCAGTACTTC.